This T cell receptor beta chain was documented in a study of early T cells in non-severe SARS-CoV-2 infection. Whole-study context: Bulk RNA from unsorted whole blood was sequenced; chains were unpaired.

J gave up 6 bases and V 5 bases, and 9 bases lay outside the gene matches. The CDR3 is 15 residues long. Looked up from germline, CDR1 is SEHNR and CDR2 is FQNEAQ (reference sequence). General study results and limits: Comparison of clonotypes with VDJdb favored anti-spike CD8 responses while missing private and CD4 specificities.

The library protocol tagged individual cDNA molecules with unique molecular identifiers. MiXCR, applied by TCRdb to the 5' RACE reads, yields one record per CDR3 protein. The sample lists about 54,000 distinct CDR3 sequences; 5.5% to 8.5% were seen once. This clonotype came up a few times. Antigen specificity is unknown. The TCR originated in an adult who was a healthcare worker with PCR-confirmed SARS-CoV-2 infection or an uninfected control (not recorded which). This material consisted of whole blood, taken at baseline. The chain couples TRBV7-9 to TRBJ1-4; 7 bases line up with TRBD1. The CDR3 DNA sequence: TGTGCCAGCAGCCGACAACAGGGGTTATATGAAAAACTGTTTTTT. The encoded protein is CASSRQQGLYEKLFF.